This T cell receptor beta chain was observed in a study of vaccination and CD4 T cells after COVID-19. Study-wide context: In the convalescent cohort, there were six males and four females, two of them Hispanic. Points from the study as a whole: The authors studied relatively few convalescent patients and analyzed no early post-infection timepoints.

With regard to this clonotype: Its antigen remains unknown.

Sequence data for DNA of cultured CD4+ T cells were generated by the Oncomine TCR Beta short-read assay. One entry per CDR3 protein, called by TCRdb with MiXCR from the PCR reads. The sample yields some 20,000 distinct CDR3 sequences, approximately 45% seen once. This sample's treatment: roughly 11-day PBMC culture with coronavirus spike peptide pools or control peptides (ViraFEST assay). After removal of 5 bases from V and 5 bases from J, the junction contained 4 bases not matched to a gene. Germline V lookup: CDR1 SGHVS, CDR2 FQNEAQ. CDR3 size: 13 residues. The V call is TRBV7-8, the J call TRBJ1-2; 8 bases are shared with TRBD1. This TCR came from a human donor who had recovered from COVID-19. The source material was CD4+ T cells from blood, cultured in vitro, sampled after SARS-CoV-2 vaccination. The CDR3 region has the DNA TGTGCCAGCAGCAATAGGACAGGGTATGGCTACACCTTC. Its protein is CASSNRTGYGYTF.